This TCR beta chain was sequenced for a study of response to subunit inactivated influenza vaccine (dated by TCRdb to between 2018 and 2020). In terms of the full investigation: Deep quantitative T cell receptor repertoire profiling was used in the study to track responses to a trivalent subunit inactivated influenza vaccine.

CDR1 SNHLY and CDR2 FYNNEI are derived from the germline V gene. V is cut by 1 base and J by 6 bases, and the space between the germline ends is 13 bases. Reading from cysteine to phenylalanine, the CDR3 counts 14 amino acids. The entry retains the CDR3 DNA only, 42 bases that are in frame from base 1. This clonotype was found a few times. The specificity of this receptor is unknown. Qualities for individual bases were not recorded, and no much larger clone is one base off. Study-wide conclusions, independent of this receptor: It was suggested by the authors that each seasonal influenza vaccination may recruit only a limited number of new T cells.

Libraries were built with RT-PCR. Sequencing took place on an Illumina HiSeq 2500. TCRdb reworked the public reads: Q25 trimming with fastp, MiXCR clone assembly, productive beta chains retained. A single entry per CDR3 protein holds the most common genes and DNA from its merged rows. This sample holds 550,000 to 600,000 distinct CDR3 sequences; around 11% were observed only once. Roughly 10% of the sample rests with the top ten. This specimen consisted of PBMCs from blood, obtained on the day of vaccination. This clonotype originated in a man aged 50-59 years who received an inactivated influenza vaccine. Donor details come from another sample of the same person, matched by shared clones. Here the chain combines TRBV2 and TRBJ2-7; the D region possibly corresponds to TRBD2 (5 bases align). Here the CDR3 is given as CASSEVGSRAEQYF. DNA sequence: TGTGCCAGCAGTGAAGTGGGGAGTCGGGCCGAGCAGTACTTC.